This is a list of T cell receptor beta chains from one sample in a study of blood T cells in healthy people across ages. TCRdb fed the 5' RACE reads into MiXCR, producing one record per CDR3 protein. The sample comprises 550,000 to 700,000 distinct CDR3 sequences, roughly a quarter of which are singletons, and roughly 20% rests with the top ten. The source material was blood. The receptors derive from a woman in her 70s in good health. The CDR3 runs from the conserved cysteine through the conserved F or W. D genes are given only for firm matches. Expanded clones are given a class, and other clones once, few, many or no size at all.

d_call,j_call,v_call,clone_size,cdr3_aa,cdr3_nt
TRBD1,TRBJ1-5,TRBV12-3/TRBV12-4,few,CASSFSGTGINQPQHF,TGTGCCAGCAGTTTCTCCGGGACAGGCATCAATCAGCCCCAGCATTTT
TRBD1,TRBJ2-1,TRBV11-1,.,CASSVRDRAPNEQFF,TGTGCCAGCAGTGTCCGGGACAGGGCACCCAATGAGCAGTTCTTC
TRBD1,TRBJ1-2,TRBV7-6,few,CASSPRTGPQSYGYTF,TGTGCCAGCAGTCCCCGGACAGGACCCCAGAGCTATGGCTACACCTTC
TRBD2,TRBJ2-7,TRBV7-2,.,CASERGDSYNEQYF,TGTGCCAGCGAGCGGGGGGACTCCTACAATGAGCAGTACTTC
.,TRBJ2-5,TRBV12-3/TRBV12-4,.,CASSLRLDFSPETQYF,TGTGCCAGCAGTTTAAGACTAGACTTCAGCCCAGAGACCCAGTACTTC
.,TRBJ2-1,TRBV7-2,.,CASSLAPFSYNEQFF,TGTGCCAGCAGCTTAGCGCCTTTCTCCTACAATGAGCAGTTCTTC
.,TRBJ1-3,TRBV9,few,CASSAQVTSGNTIYF,TGTGCCAGCAGCGCACAAGTTACCTCTGGAAACACCATATATTTT
.,TRBJ1-1,TRBV18,many,CASSPVAGENTEAFF,TGTGCCAGCTCACCAGTTGCAGGGGAGAACACTGAAGCTTTCTTT
TRBD1,TRBJ2-1,TRBV4-3,few,CASSQDINREGTGAYNEQFF,TGCGCCAGCAGCCAAGATATCAACCGAGAAGGGACAGGGGCCTACAATGAGCAGTTCTTC
.,TRBJ2-5,TRBV30,.,CAWSARETQYF,TGTGCCTGGAGTGCCCGGGAGACCCAGTACTTC
.,TRBJ2-5,TRBV20-1,.,CSAREPRSNQETQYF,TGCAGTGCTAGAGAGCCCCGGAGTAACCAAGAGACCCAGTACTTC
TRBD2,TRBJ2-1,TRBV4-3,.,CASSQGFNRGGQGEQFF,TGCGCCAGCAGCCAAGGTTTTAACCGGGGGGGCCAGGGTGAGCAGTTCTTC
.,TRBJ1-2,TRBV20-1,few,CSALPRGANYGYTF,TGCAGTGCCCTCCCACGCGGGGCCAACTATGGCTACACCTTC
TRBD1,TRBJ2-7,TRBV29-1,.,CSVRQGYYEQYF,TGCAGCGTCCGACAGGGCTACTACGAGCAGTACTTC
TRBD1,TRBJ2-5,TRBV20-1,.,CSASYQGVGFF,TGCAGTGCTAGTTACCAGGGGGTAGGGTTCTTC
.,TRBJ2-5,TRBV10-3,.,CATTRTTGSQETQYF,TGTGCCACTACGCGAACGACCGGGAGTCAAGAGACCCAGTACTTC
TRBD1,TRBJ1-6,TRBV12-3/TRBV12-4,few,CASSTGGAGTPLHF,TGTGCCAGCAGCACAGGGGGCGCCGGGACACCCCTCCACTTT
TRBD1,TRBJ2-7,TRBV10-3,few,CAISELLDRGYEQYF,TGTGCCATCAGTGAGTTACTGGACAGGGGATACGAGCAGTACTTC
TRBD2,TRBJ2-3,TRBV7-2,many,CASSPQRVGGDTQYF,TGTGCCAGCAGCCCCCAGCGGGTCGGGGGGGATACGCAGTATTTT
.,TRBJ2-5,TRBV10-3,many,CAAKDSLQETQYF,TGTGCCGCCAAGGACAGTCTACAAGAGACCCAGTACTTC
.,TRBJ2-6,TRBV10-3,.,CAISDGSGANVLTF,TGTGCCATCAGTGACGGGTCTGGGGCCAACGTCCTGACTTTC
.,TRBJ2-1,TRBV9,.,CASSPLQGLAYNEQFF,TGTGCCAGCAGCCCGCTACAGGGTTTAGCTTACAATGAGCAGTTCTTC
.,TRBJ1-4,TRBV7-9,few,CASSRTALYEKLFF,TGTGCCAGCAGCCGGACGGCCCTTTATGAAAAACTGTTTTTT
.,TRBJ1-4,TRBV2,few,CASSGGMNEKLFF,TGTGCCAGCAGTGGAGGCATGAATGAAAAACTGTTTTTT
TRBD2,TRBJ2-7,TRBV6-6,few,CASRRGTSGPYEQYF,TGTGCCAGCAGAAGAGGGACTAGCGGGCCATACGAGCAGTACTTC
TRBD1,TRBJ2-5,TRBV24-1,once,CATSDLGDRGETQYF,TGTGCCACCAGTGATTTGGGGGACAGGGGTGAGACCCAGTACTTC
.,TRBJ1-2,TRBV4-3,few,CASSQDRLTSSGYTF,TGCGCCAGCAGCCAAGATAGGTTAACGTCGTCCGGCTACACCTTC
.,TRBJ2-7,TRBV12-3/TRBV12-4,few,CASSVSGQSYEQYF,TGTGCCAGCAGTGTGTCGGGACAAAGCTACGAGCAGTACTTC
TRBD2,TRBJ2-3,TRBV4-3,.,CASSQDTAGGTRTDTQYF,TGCGCCAGCAGCCAAGATACCGCGGGGGGGACTCGCACAGATACGCAGTATTTT
TRBD1,TRBJ1-2,TRBV20-1,.,CSATDSGGVGYGYTF,TGCAGTGCTACCGACTCAGGGGGCGTTGGCTATGGCTACACCTTC
.,TRBJ2-1,TRBV18,.,CASSLGLEQFF,TGTGCCAGCTCACTAGGACTTGAGCAGTTCTTC
.,TRBJ1-2,TRBV12-3/TRBV12-4,.,CASSLATQVIYGYTF,TGTGCCAGCAGTTTAGCTACTCAGGTTATCTATGGCTACACCTTC
TRBD2,TRBJ2-7,TRBV20-1,few,CSARGGLDEKYF,TGCAGTGCCCGGGGGGGGCTAGACGAGAAGTACTTC
.,TRBJ1-2,TRBV5-5,.,CASSLLGQDSYGCTF,TGTGCCAGCAGCTTGTTGGGTCAGGACTCCTATGGCTGCACCTTC
.,TRBJ1-2,TRBV6-1,.,CASSERQGHGCTF,TGTGCCAGCAGTGAGAGGCAGGGTCATGGCTGCACCTTC
TRBD2,TRBJ2-5,TRBV7-3,few,CASSLNPGGASETQYF,TGTGCCAGCAGCTTAAACCCCGGGGGGGCCAGTGAGACCCAGTACTTC
.,TRBJ1-2,TRBV7-9,few,CASSLQRGGYTF,TGTGCCAGCAGCTTACAGAGAGGTGGCTACACCTTC
TRBD1,TRBJ2-4,TRBV2,few,CASSRTGGSGAKNIQYF,TGTGCCAGTTCGAGGACAGGGGGGAGTGGGGCCAAAAACATTCAGTACTTC
.,TRBJ2-7,TRBV6-1,few,CASRPGRGQVVEQYF,TGTGCCAGCAGGCCCGGAAGGGGACAAGTAGTCGAGCAGTACTTC
.,TRBJ2-1,TRBV10-3,.,CAISGEGGSSYNEQFF,TGTGCCATCAGTGGGGAGGGGGGGAGCTCCTACAATGAGCAGTTCTTC